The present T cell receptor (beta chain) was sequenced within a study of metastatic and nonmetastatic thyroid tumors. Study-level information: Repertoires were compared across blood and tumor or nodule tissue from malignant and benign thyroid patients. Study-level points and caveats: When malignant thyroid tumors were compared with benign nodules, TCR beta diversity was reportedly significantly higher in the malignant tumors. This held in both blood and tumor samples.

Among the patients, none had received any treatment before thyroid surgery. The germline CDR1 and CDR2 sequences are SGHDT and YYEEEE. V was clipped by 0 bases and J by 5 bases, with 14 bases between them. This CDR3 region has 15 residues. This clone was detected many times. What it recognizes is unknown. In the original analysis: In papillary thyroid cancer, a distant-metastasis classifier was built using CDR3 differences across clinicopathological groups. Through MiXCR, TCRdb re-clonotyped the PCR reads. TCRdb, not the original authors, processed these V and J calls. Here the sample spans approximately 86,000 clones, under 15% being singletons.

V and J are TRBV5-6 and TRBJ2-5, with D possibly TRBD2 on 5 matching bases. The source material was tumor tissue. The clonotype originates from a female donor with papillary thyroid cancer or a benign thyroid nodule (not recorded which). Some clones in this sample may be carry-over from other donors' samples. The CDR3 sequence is CASSLGGLRRETQYF. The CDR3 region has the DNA TGTGCCAGCAGCTTGGGTGGGCTCAGGAGGGAGACCCAGTACTTC.